These 31 T cell receptor beta chains were all obtained from the same sample, sequenced in a study of vaccination effects on CD4 cells after COVID-19. Assay: immunoSEQ multiplex PCR; the TCRdb copy retains only in-frame clones and omits some. Seen here are about 46,000 clones, around 76% observed once, and the top ten hold approximately 9%. The antigens of these receptors remain unknown. The authors isolated CD4+ T cells after around nine days of culture. The sample here was CD4+ T cells from PBMCs cultured without peptide, taken before COVID-19 vaccination. Receptor source: a human donor who had a prior SARS-CoV-2 infection.

This chain joins TRBV6-5 and TRBJ1-5; D gene ambiguous. Germline loops: CDR1 MNHEY, CDR2 SVGAGI. V lost 6 bases and J lost 10, with 16 bases in between. The length of the CDR3 is 13 residues. CDR3 protein: CASRVDNTFPQHF. CDR3 nucleotide sequence: TGTGCCAGCAGAGTAGACAATACTTTCCCCCAGCATTTT.

The V and J genes are TRBV5-4 and TRBJ2-2; TRBD2 matches 11 bases. The length of the CDR3 is 16 residues. Per germline, CDR1 SGHNT and CDR2 YYREEE (reference sequence). V was clipped by 4 bases and J by 1 base; unmatched bases: 3. This chain's CDR3 is CASSKGLAENTGELFF. For the CDR3, the DNA is TGTGCCAGCAGCAAGGGACTAGCGGAGAACACCGGGGAGCTGTTTTTT.

The V and J genes are TRBV5-4 and TRBJ2-5; TRBD1 matches 7 bases. The V gene's germline CDR1 is SGHNT and CDR2 YYREEE (reference sequence). The CDR3 runs to 17 residues. V lost 0 bases, J lost 1 base, and 9 bases stayed unmatched. The CDR3 coding sequence is TGTGCCAGCAGCTTGGGGGACAGAATAATATCCCAAGAGACCCAGTACTTC. Amino acid sequence: CASSLGDRIISQETQYF. Variable domain in full (rest from reference TRBV5-4 and TRBJ2-5): ETGVTQSPTHLIKTRGQQVTLRCSSQSGHNTVSWYQQALGQGPQFIFQYYREEENGRGNFPPRFSGLQFPNYSSELNVNALELDDSALYLCASSLGDRIISQETQYFGPGTRLLVL.

V gene TRBV6-5 combines with J gene TRBJ2-2; 9 nucleotides align to TRBD1. The CDR3 sequence is 14 residues long. In germline, CDR1 is MNHEY, CDR2 SVGAGI. Trimming removed 6 bases from V and 6 bases from J; junction bases left unmatched: 5. DNA for the CDR3: TGTGCCAGCAGGAGGGACAGGGATCCCGGGGAGCTGTTTTTT. Protein: CASRRDRDPGELFF.

The chain joins TRBV19 to TRBJ2-6, with a possible D match to TRBD2 (6 bases). Germline CDR1 is LNHDA and CDR2 is SQIVND (reference sequence). This CDR3 spans 17 amino acids. V lost 6 bases to trimming and J lost 0 bases, with 15 bases between them. The CDR3 sequence is CASRRGTWSSGANVLTF. The CDR3 DNA is TGTGCCAGTAGACGAGGGACTTGGAGCTCTGGGGCCAACGTCCTGACTTTC.

This clone has only a few counts. The V gene is TRBV20-1, the J gene TRBJ2-7, with 12 bases that match TRBD2. J lost 2 bases, V lost 3 bases, and 11 bases had no gene match. Germline V gene lookup returns CDR1 DFQATT and CDR2 SNEGSKA (reference sequence). The CDR3 is made up of 17 amino acids. The chain's CDR3 is CSASPPHLAGGTYEQYF. As DNA, the CDR3 is TGCAGTGCTAGTCCGCCACACCTAGCGGGAGGGACCTACGAGCAGTACTTC.

CDR3: CAWSARPWADQETQYF. For the CDR3, the DNA is TGTGCCTGGAGTGCCAGACCCTGGGCCGATCAAGAGACCCAGTACTTC. The V call is TRBV30, the J call TRBJ2-5; no clear D. The CDR3 is 16 residues long. V dropped 1 base and J dropped 2 bases, with 17 bases sitting between them. Germline CDR1 reads GTSNPN; CDR2 reads SVGIG (reference sequence).

The V call is TRBV6-5, the J call TRBJ1-4; perhaps TRBD1 as D (5 bases). The V end was cut by 2 bases, the J end by 6 bases, with 10 bases between. Germline assignment: CDR1 MNHEY and CDR2 SVGAGI. The CDR3 loop spans 14 amino acids. This CDR3 is CASSYGGIDEKLFF. As DNA, the CDR3 is TGTGCCAGCAGTTACGGGGGAATTGATGAAAAACTGTTTTTT.

This rearrangement joins TRBV7-3 to TRBJ2-7; 9 bases agree with TRBD1. V trimming: 5 bases; J trimming: 2 bases; junction bases outside the gene matches: 10. The germline gives CDR1 SGHTA, CDR2 FQGTGA. The length of the CDR3 is 16 residues. CDR3 sequence (DNA): TGTGCCAGCAGCGCATTACCGGGACAGGGTGCCTACGAGCAGTACTTC. The encoded protein is CASSALPGQGAYEQYF.

V usage is TRBV9 and J usage is TRBJ1-5; 8 bases are shared with TRBD1. The ends lost 4 bases at V and 5 bases at J; junction bases unmatched: 8. This CDR3 is 15 amino acids long. Germline V lookup: CDR1 SGDLS, CDR2 YYNGEE. CDR3 nucleotide sequence: TGTGCCAGCAGCCCCACTGGACAGGGATATCAGCCCCAGCATTTT. This codes for CASSPTGQGYQPQHF.

The genes are TRBV7-3 and TRBJ2-1; 10 bases are shared with TRBD2. The CDR3 extends over 17 amino acids. Germline assignment: CDR1 SGHTA and CDR2 FQGTGA. J lost 9 bases, V lost 1 base, and 12 bases had no gene match. CDR3 loop: CASSLNPSGGADSEQFF. DNA of the CDR3: TGTGCCAGCAGCTTAAATCCGAGCGGGGGGGCGGATAGTGAGCAGTTCTTC.

V usage is TRBV2 and J usage is TRBJ2-2; D is perhaps TRBD1 or TRBD2 (5 bases each). Germline CDR1 and CDR2: SNHLY and FYNNEI. The ends were cut back, 6 bases at V and 15 bases at J, with 17 bases in the middle. CDR3 size: 12 residues. CDR3 in DNA: TGTGCCAGCAGATGGACCGAGGGGCGGGTGTTTTTT. As protein: CASRWTEGRVFF.

This clone came up once. The genes are TRBV5-1 and TRBJ2-3, with 8 bases lining up with TRBD1. This CDR3 spans 14 amino acids. Looked up from germline, CDR1 is SGHRS and CDR2 is YFSETQ. Trimming took 4 bases from V and 5 from J; bases not matched to a gene: 6. The CDR3 spells CASSNRGNGDTQYF. Written as DNA, the CDR3 is TGCGCCAGCAGCAACAGGGGGAATGGAGATACGCAGTATTTT.

This clone was seen a handful of times. The chain carries TRBV2 and TRBJ2-7; D gene ambiguous. V shed 6 bases and J shed 7 bases, with 10 bases lying between them. The CDR3 contains 11 residues. Germline loops: CDR1 SNHLY, CDR2 FYNNEI. The CDR3: CASRLYIEQYF. CDR3 DNA: TGTGCCAGCAGGCTTTATATAGAGCAGTACTTC.

The chain recombines TRBV21-1 with TRBJ1-1; TRBD1, the table's D call, lacks a check against the DNA. TRBV21-1 is reported as a pseudogene. This CDR3 comprises 18 residues. The DNA of the CDR3 is TGTGCCAGCACCCTCATAAAGCTGGGGACAGGGGACTACACTGAAGCTTTCTTT. It codes for CASTLIKLGTGDYTEAFF.

The chain couples TRBV7-9 to TRBJ2-1; 14 nucleotides match TRBD2. Trimming removed 5 bases from V and 10 bases from J; junction bases left unmatched: 10. CDR1 SEHNR and CDR2 FQNEAQ come from the germline V gene (reference sequence). This CDR3 has 16 amino acids. The DNA of the CDR3 is TGTGCCAGCAGCCTGACTAGCGGGAGGGCCTGGGGAGAGCAGTTCTTC. Its protein is CASSLTSGRAWGEQFF.

The V call is TRBV7-3, the J call TRBJ2-2, with 8 bases identical to TRBD2. This CDR3 is 15 amino acids long. J was trimmed by 5 bases and V by 5 bases; bases with no gene match: 7. Germline V gene data show CDR1 as SGHTA and CDR2 as FQGTGA. This CDR3 reads CASSPTSGQTGELFF. The CDR3 coding sequence is TGTGCCAGCAGCCCAACTAGCGGCCAGACCGGGGAGCTGTTTTTT.

The rearrangement links TRBV28 to TRBJ1-2, with unresolved D. V lost 6 bases, J lost 8 bases, and 16 bases lay in between. CDR1 MDHEN and CDR2 SYDVKM come from the germline V gene. CDR3 size: 13 residues. CDR3: CASSPRQPRGYTF. Written as DNA, the CDR3 is TGTGCCAGCAGCCCCCGTCAGCCTAGAGGCTACACCTTC.

V gene TRBV7-3 combines with J gene TRBJ2-7; 7 bases are shared with TRBD1. After removal of 3 bases from V and 5 bases from J, the junction contained 7 bases not matched to a gene. Germline loops: CDR1 SGHTA, CDR2 FQGTGA. The CDR3 is made up of 14 amino acids. CDR3 region: CASSLTGKEDEQYF. The CDR3 DNA follows: TGTGCCAGCAGCTTGACAGGGAAGGAGGACGAGCAGTACTTC.

CDR3 region: CASSNGGASSYNEQFF. CDR3 nucleotides: TGTGCCAGCAGCAATGGCGGGGCGAGCTCCTACAATGAGCAGTTCTTC. The chain employs TRBV9 and TRBJ2-1; D is possibly TRBD2 (6 bases). CDR3 length equals 16 residues. Germline CDR1 is SGDLS and CDR2 is YYNGEE. Trimming took 4 bases from V and 0 from J, leaving 14 bases between them. Drawing the rest from reference TRBV9 and TRBJ2-1, the complete variable domain is DSGVTQTPKHLITATGQRVTLRCSPRSGDLSVYWYQQSLDQGLQFLIQYYNGEERAKGNILERFSAQQFPDLHSELNLSSLELGDSALYFCASSNGGASSYNEQFFGPGTRLTVL.

The J gene is TRBJ2-3, the V gene TRBV11-2, with D perhaps TRBD2 (5 bases). V lost 4 bases and J 0 bases, leaving 17 bases between the germline ends. The germline CDR1 and CDR2 sequences are SGHAT and FQNNGV. CDR3 length equals 17 residues. The CDR3 protein is CASSSPLGESSTDTQYF. Written as DNA, the CDR3 is TGTGCCAGCAGCTCCCCCCTCGGGGAAAGTAGCACAGATACGCAGTATTTT.

The rearrangement joins TRBV24-1 to TRBJ2-1, with TRBD2 as a possible D gene (5 bases). The germline gives CDR1 KGHDR, CDR2 SFDVKD. The CDR3 extends over 15 amino acids. The germline V and J ends were trimmed by 4 bases and 2 bases, with 11 bases remaining between them. The chain's CDR3 is CATSDPGSPYNEQFF. CDR3 bases: TGTGCCACCAGTGACCCGGGGTCCCCCTACAATGAGCAGTTCTTC.

The chain uses TRBV18 and TRBJ2-7; 8 bases map to TRBD1. CDR1 is KGHSH, CDR2 LQKENI, per germline. CDR3 size: 15 residues. Trimming removed 3 bases from V and 2 bases from J; junction bases left unmatched: 6. CDR3 sequence reads: CASSPGRTGPYEQYF. The CDR3, as DNA: TGTGCCAGCTCACCGGGCCGGACAGGGCCCTACGAGCAGTACTTC.

The chain employs TRBV20-1 and TRBJ1-6; D call uncertain. V was pared by 3 bases and J by 10 bases, with 16 bases between. The CDR3 runs to 14 residues. Germline CDR1 is DFQATT and CDR2 is SNEGSKA (reference sequence). The DNA of the CDR3 is TGCAGTGCTAGTTCCCTTTCCAAAGGATCACCCCTCCACTTT. It translates to CSASSLSKGSPLHF.

This sequence joins TRBV6-1 and TRBJ2-2, with 7 positions matching TRBD2. The CDR3 is 17 residues long. The V gene's germline CDR1 is MNHNS and CDR2 SASEGT. The junction had 7 bases not matched to a gene; V was cut back by 1 base and J by 2 bases. CDR3 DNA: TGTGCCAGCAGTGAAGTTGCGAGCGGGATTAACACCGGGGAGCTGTTTTTT. This sequence encodes CASSEVASGINTGELFF.

This clone was seen more than once but under ten times. This chain uses TRBV2 with TRBJ2-7, with TRBD2 as a possible D gene (5 bases). V shed 6 bases and J shed 2 bases, with 14 bases lying between them. CDR1 and CDR2 from the germline V gene are SNHLY and FYNNEI. The CDR3 length is 14 residues. The CDR3 reads CASRVGGPTYEQYF. For the CDR3, the DNA is TGTGCCAGCAGGGTTGGAGGACCGACCTACGAGCAGTACTTC.

In its sample, this clone was seen once. This sequence joins TRBV7-9 and TRBJ2-5, with 9 bases lining up with TRBD2. The CDR3 spans 13 residues. Trimming at V came to 5 bases and at J to 5 bases, leaving 3 bases not matched to a gene. Per the germline V gene, CDR1 is SEHNR and CDR2 is FQNEAQ (reference sequence). CDR3 sequence reads: CASSPTSGETQYF. CDR3 sequence (DNA): TGTGCCAGCAGCCCAACTAGCGGGGAGACCCAGTACTTC.

The rearrangement links TRBV5-4 to TRBJ2-3, with D possibly TRBD1 on 8 matching bases. Looked up from germline, CDR1 is SGHNT and CDR2 is YYREEE (reference sequence). The CDR3 has 15 residues. With 2 bases removed from V and 7 bases from J, the gap between germline ends came to 17 bases. CDR3 in amino acids: CASSLQGGGFNTQYF. The CDR3 DNA follows: TGTGCCAGCAGCTTACAGGGGGGGGGTTTTAATACGCAGTATTTT.

This clone was detected only a few times. J is TRBJ1-2 and V is TRBV7-3; 10 bases are shared with TRBD1. Trimming cost V 5 bases and J 8 bases; bases outside gene matches: 8. This CDR3 spans 14 amino acids. The germline V gene encodes CDR1 SGHTA and CDR2 FQGTGA. The CDR3 spells CASSPSGTGVGYTF. The CDR3 DNA reads as TGTGCCAGCAGCCCATCCGGGACAGGGGTCGGCTACACCTTC.

This chain connects TRBV5-1 to TRBJ2-3; TRBD2 is a possible D gene (6 bases). The germline V gene encodes CDR1 SGHRS and CDR2 YFSETQ. V shed 3 bases and J shed 3 bases, with 14 bases lying between them. This CDR3 comprises 15 residues. The chain's CDR3 is CASSWGVASTDTQYF. The CDR3 DNA sequence: TGCGCCAGCAGCTGGGGGGTCGCGTCTACAGATACGCAGTATTTT.

The genes are TRBV11-2 and TRBJ2-7, with D possibly TRBD1 on 6 matching bases. The CDR3 is 12 amino acids. Germline V lookup: CDR1 SGHAT, CDR2 FQNNGV. With 5 bases removed from V and 5 bases from J, the gap between germline ends came to 10 bases. This chain's CDR3 is CASSGNRDEQYF. The CDR3 DNA follows: TGTGCCAGCAGCGGAAACAGGGACGAGCAGTACTTC.